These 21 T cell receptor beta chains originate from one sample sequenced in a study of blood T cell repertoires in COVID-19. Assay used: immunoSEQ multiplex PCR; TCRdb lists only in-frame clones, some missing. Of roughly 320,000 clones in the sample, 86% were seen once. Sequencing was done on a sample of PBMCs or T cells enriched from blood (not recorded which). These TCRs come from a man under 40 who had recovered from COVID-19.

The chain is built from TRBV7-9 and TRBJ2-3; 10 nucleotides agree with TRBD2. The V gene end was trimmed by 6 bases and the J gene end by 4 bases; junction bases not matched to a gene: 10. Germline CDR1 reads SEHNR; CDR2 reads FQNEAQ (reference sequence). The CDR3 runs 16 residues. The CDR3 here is CASRASGSIKADTQYF. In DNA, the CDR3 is TGTGCCAGCAGGGCTAGCGGGAGCATCAAGGCAGATACGCAGTATTTT.

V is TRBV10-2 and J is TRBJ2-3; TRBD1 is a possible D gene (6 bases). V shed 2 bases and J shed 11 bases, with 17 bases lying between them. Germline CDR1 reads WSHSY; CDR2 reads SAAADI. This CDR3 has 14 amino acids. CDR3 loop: CASSEPSHRAEQYF. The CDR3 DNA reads TGCGCCAGCAGTGAGCCGTCCCACAGGGCGGAGCAGTATTTT.

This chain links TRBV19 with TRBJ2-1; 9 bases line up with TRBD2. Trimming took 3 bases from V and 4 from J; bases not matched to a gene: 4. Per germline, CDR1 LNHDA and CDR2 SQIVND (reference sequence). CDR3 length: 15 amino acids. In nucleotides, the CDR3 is TGTGCCAGTAGTATTAGCGGGAGCCCTTACAATGAGCAGTTCTTC. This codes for CASSISGSPYNEQFF.

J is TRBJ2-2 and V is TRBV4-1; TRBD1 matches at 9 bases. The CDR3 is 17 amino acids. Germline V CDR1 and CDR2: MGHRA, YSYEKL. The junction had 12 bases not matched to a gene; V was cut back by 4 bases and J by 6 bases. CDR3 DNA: TGCGCCAGCAGCCGAACAGGGGGCGCAGCGAGGGCCGGGGAGCTGTTTTTT. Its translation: CASSRTGGAARAGELFF.

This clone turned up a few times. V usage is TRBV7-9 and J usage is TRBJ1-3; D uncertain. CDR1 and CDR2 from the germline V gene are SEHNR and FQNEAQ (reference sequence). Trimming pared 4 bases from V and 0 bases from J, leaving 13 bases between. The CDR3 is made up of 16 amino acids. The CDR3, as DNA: TGTGCCAGCAGCTCTGGGCCCCTCCTCTCTGGAAACACCATATATTTT. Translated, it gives CASSSGPLLSGNTIYF. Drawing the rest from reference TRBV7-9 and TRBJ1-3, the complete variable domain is DTGVSQNPRHKITKRGQNVTFRCDPISEHNRLYWYRQTLGQGPEFLTYFQNEAQLEKSRLLSDRFSAERPKGSFSTLEIQRTEQGDSAMYLCASSSGPLLSGNTIYFGEGSWLTVV.

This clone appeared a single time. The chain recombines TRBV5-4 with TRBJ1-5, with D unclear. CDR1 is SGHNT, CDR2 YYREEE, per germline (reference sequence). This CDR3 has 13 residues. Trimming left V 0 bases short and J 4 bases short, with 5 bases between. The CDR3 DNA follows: TGTGCCAGCAGCTTGGAGCATAATCAGCCCCAGCATTTT. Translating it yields CASSLEHNQPQHF.

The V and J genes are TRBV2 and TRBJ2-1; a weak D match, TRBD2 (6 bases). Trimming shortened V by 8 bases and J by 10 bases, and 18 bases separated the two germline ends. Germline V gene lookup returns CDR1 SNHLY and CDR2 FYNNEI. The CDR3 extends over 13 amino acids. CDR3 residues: CASPGIAVGEQFF. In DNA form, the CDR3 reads TGTGCCAGCCCCGGGATAGCGGTGGGGGAGCAGTTCTTC.

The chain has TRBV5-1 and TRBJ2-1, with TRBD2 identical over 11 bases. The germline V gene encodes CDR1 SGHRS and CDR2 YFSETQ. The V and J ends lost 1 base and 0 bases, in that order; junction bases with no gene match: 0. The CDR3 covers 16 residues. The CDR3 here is CASSLTSGGSYNEQFF. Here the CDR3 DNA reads TGCGCCAGCAGCTTGACTAGCGGGGGCTCCTACAATGAGCAGTTCTTC.

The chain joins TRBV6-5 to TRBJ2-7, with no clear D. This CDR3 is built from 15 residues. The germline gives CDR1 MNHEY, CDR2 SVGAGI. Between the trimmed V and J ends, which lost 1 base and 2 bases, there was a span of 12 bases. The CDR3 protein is CASSYFSSVPYEQYF. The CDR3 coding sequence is TGTGCCAGCAGTTACTTTAGCAGCGTACCCTACGAGCAGTACTTC.

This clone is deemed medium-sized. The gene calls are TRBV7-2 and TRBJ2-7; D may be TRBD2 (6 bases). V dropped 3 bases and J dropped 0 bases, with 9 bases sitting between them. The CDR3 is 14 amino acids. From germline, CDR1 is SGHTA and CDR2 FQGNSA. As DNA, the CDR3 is TGTGCCAGCAGCTTGAGCGGGTTCTCCTACGAGCAGTACTTC. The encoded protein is CASSLSGFSYEQYF.

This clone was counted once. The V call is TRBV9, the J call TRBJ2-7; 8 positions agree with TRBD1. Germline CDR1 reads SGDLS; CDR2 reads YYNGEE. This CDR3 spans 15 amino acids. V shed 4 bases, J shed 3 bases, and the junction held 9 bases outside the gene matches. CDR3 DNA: TGTGCCAGCAGCCCGGCGACAGGGGCGCTCTACGAGCAGTACTTC. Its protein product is CASSPATGALYEQYF.

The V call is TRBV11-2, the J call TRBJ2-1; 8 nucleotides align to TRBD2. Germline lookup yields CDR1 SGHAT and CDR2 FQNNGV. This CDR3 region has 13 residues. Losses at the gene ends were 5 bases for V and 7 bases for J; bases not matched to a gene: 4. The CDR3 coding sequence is TGTGCCAGCAGCCCCGGGACTAGAAATGAGCAGTTCTTC. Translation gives CASSPGTRNEQFF.

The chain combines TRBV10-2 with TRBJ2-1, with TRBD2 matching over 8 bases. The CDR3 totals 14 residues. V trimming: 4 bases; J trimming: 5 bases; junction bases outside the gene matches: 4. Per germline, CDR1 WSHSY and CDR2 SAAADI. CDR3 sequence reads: CASSAGGPNNEQFF. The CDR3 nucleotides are TGCGCCAGCAGTGCGGGGGGGCCTAACAATGAGCAGTTCTTC.

CDR3 in amino acids: CASSRGLIGTGNPNYGYTF. The DNA for the CDR3 is TGTGCCAGCAGCCGCGGGCTTATAGGGACAGGGAACCCTAACTATGGCTACACCTTC. This chain links TRBV7-9 with TRBJ1-2, with 9 bases identical to TRBD1. The V gene end was trimmed by 5 bases and the J gene end by 0 bases; junction bases not matched to a gene: 16. Germline CDR1 is SEHNR and CDR2 is FQNEAQ (reference sequence). This CDR3 spans 19 amino acids.

The CDR3: CAWSVWGVGEKLFF. In DNA form, the CDR3 reads TGTGCCTGGAGTGTCTGGGGGGTGGGTGAAAAACTGTTTTTT. The chain is built from TRBV30 and TRBJ1-4; TRBD1 might be the D (5 bases). Per germline, CDR1 GTSNPN and CDR2 SVGIG (reference sequence). Between the trimmed V and J ends, which lost 0 bases and 7 bases, there was a span of 12 bases. The CDR3 consists of 14 residues.

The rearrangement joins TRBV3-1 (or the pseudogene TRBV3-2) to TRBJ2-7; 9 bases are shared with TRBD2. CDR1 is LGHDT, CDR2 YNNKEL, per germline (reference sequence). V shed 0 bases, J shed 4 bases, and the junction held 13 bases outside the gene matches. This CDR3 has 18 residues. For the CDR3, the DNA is TGTGCCAGCAGCCAAGAGGGAGCGGGGGGCCCATTAACTTACGAGCAGTACTTC. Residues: CASSQEGAGGPLTYEQYF.

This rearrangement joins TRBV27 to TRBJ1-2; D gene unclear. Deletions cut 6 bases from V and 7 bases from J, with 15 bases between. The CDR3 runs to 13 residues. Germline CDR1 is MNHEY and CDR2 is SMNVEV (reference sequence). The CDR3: CASRPGNSLGYTF. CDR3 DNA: TGTGCCAGCAGACCGGGGAATAGTCTTGGCTACACCTTC.

The CDR3 coding sequence is TGTGCCAGCAGCCAAGATCTCCGAGATACGCAGTATTTT. Its protein is CASSQDLRDTQYF. V gene TRBV14 combines with J gene TRBJ2-3; D is ambiguous. V shed 0 bases and J shed 5 bases, with 6 bases lying between them. This CDR3 has 13 amino acids. Germline V CDR1 and CDR2: SGHDN, FVKESK.

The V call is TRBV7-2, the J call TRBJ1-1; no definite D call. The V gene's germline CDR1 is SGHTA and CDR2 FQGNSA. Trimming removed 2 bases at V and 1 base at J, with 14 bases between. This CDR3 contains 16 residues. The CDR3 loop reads CASSLSLGIRNTEAFF. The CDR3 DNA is TGTGCCAGCAGCTTATCCCTCGGGATAAGGAACACTGAAGCTTTCTTT.

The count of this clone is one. This CDR3 is CASSLGLDTGELFF. CDR3 nucleotides: TGTGCCAGCAGCTTGGGACTTGACACCGGGGAGCTGTTTTTT. The chain couples TRBV7-2 to TRBJ2-2, with a weak D call TRBD2 (6 bases). V lost 3 bases to trimming and J lost 3 bases, with 8 bases between them. Looked up from germline, CDR1 is SGHTA and CDR2 is FQGNSA. The CDR3 runs 14 residues.

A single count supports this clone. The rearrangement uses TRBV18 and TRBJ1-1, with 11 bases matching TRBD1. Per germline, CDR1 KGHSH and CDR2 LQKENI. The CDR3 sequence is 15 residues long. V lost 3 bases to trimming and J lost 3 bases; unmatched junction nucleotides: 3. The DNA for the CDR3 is TGTGCCAGCTCACCTGGGACAGGGGGATACACTGAAGCTTTCTTT. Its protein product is CASSPGTGGYTEAFF.